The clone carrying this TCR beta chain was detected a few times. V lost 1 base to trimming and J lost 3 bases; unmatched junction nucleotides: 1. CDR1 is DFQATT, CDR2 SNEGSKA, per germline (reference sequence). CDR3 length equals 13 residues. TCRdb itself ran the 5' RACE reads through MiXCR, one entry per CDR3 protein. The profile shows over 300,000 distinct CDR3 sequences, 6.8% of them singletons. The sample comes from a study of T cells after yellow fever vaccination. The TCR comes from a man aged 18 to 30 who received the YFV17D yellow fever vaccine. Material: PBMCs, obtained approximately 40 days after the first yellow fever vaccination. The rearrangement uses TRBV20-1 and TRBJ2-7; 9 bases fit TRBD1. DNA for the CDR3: TGCAGTGCTAGAGCGACAGGGGGCTACGAGCAGTACGTC. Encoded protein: CSARATGGYEQYV.